This T cell receptor (beta chain) came from a study of cytomegalovirus exposure and HLA in healthy donors. Study-level background: T cells numbering around 190 million yielded some 100 million unique TCR beta sequences in an earlier analysis. Whole-study results and caveats: TCR beta V segments were, for the most part, productive about 87% or about 30% of the time in an earlier analysis. Associated with HLA alleles at 0.05 false discovery rate in a later analysis were about 17,000 TCR beta sequences.

Per germline, CDR1 GTSNPN and CDR2 SVGIG (reference sequence). Trimming removed 5 bases at V and 1 base at J, with 11 bases between. This CDR3 comprises 13 residues. On this clone: The antigen remains undetermined.

PCR primers comprised 60 Vbeta and 13 Jbeta primers. Sequencing used immunoSEQ multiplex PCR; TCRdb keeps in-frame clones, though not all of them. The repertoire has roughly 160,000 clones, around 79% of them found once; the top ten carry about an eighth. The chain employs TRBV30 and TRBJ1-1, with a tentative D call TRBD1 (5 bases). Input material: PBMCs. The sequence was obtained from a man aged 50 or older in good health and CMV-seropositive. As DNA, the CDR3 is TGTGCCTGGGAAAGACAGAGGAACACTGAAGCTTTCTTT. Translation: CAWERQRNTEAFF.